The clone carrying this T cell receptor beta chain was observed a few times. The antigen is undetermined. Sample barcodes and UMIs were carried by the TCR alpha and TCR beta cDNA libraries that 5'RACE generated with constant-segment primers. TCRdb reprocessed the 5' RACE reads via MiXCR and lists one record per CDR3 protein. The sample lists roughly 100,000 distinct CDR3 sequences, about 17% occurring once. V lost 1 base, J lost 5 bases, and 15 bases lay in between. The CDR3 is 14 residues long. Germline-derived CDR1 and CDR2 are DFQATT and SNEGSKA (reference sequence). The source of the sample is a study of T-cell memory formation after mild COVID-19. Across the study: Across donors, TCR clusters were largely donor specific. General observations from the study: Of the contracting clones, CD4+ ones lay mainly in CM and EM, and CD8+ ones in EMRA. Pre-infection memory showed some responding clones, and this suggested that cross-reactive memory joined.

Source material: PBMCs or a T cell subset sorted from them (not recorded which). The sequence derives from an adult woman who had mild COVID-19 (a few samples of this study predate the infection). Cell type and time point are not known. This chain joins TRBV20-1 and TRBJ2-7; no definite D call. The CDR3 sequence is CSARGRNSAHEQYF. DNA of the CDR3: TGCAGTGCTAGAGGGCGAAATTCGGCCCACGAGCAGTACTTC.